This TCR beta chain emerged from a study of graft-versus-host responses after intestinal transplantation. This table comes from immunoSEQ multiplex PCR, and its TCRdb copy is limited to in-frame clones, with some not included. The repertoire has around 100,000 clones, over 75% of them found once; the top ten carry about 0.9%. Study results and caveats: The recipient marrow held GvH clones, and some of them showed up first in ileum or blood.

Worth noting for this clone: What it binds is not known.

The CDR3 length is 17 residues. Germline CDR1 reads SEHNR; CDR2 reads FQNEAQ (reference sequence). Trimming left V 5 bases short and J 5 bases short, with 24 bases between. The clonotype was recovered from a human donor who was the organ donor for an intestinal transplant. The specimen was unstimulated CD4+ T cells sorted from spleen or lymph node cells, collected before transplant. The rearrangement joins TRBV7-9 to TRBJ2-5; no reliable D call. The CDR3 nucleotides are TGTGCCAGCAGCCGACTCTACAATCGGGCCTTGGAGGAGACCCAGTACTTC. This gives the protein CASSRLYNRALEETQYF.